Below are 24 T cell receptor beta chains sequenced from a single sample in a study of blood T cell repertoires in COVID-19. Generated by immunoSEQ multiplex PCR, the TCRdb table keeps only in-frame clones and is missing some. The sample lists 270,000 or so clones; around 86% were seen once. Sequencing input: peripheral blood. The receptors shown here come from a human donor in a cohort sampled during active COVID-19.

The CDR3, as DNA: TGTGCCAGCACCTTGGGAGGGAGCTCCTACAATGAGCAGTTCTTC. Translation gives CASTLGGSSYNEQFF. The chain combines TRBV28 with TRBJ2-1, with 7 nucleotides matching TRBD2. The V segment lost 7 bases and the J segment 0 bases; nucleotides outside the gene matches: 6. CDR1 is MDHEN and CDR2 is SYDVKM in the germline V gene. The CDR3 runs 15 residues.

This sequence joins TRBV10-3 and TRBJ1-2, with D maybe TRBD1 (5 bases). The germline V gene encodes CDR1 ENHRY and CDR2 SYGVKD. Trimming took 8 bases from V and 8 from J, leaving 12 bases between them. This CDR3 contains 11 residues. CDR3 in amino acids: CAIAGTNGYTF. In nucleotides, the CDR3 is TGTGCCATCGCGGGGACGAACGGCTACACCTTC.

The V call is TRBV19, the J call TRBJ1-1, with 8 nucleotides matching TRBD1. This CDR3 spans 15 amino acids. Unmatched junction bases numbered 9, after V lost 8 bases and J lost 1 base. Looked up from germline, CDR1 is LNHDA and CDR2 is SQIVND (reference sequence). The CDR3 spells CASEEQGVRNTEAFF. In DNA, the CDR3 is TGTGCCAGTGAAGAACAGGGGGTTCGGAACACTGAAGCTTTCTTT.

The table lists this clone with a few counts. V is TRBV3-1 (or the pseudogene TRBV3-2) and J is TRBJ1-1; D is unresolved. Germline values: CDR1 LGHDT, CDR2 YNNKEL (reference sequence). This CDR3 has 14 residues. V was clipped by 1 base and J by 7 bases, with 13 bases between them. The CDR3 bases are TGTGCCAGCAGCCAAGGCGCAGGATCTATTGAAGCTTTCTTT. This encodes CASSQGAGSIEAFF.

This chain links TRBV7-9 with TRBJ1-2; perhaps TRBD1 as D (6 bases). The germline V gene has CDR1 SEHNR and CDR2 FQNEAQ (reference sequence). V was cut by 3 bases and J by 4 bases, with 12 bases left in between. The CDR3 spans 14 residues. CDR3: CASSFWTAGYGYTF. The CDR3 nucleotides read TGTGCCAGCAGCTTCTGGACAGCCGGCTATGGCTACACCTTC. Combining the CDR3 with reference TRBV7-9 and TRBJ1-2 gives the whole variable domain DTGVSQNPRHKITKRGQNVTFRCDPISEHNRLYWYRQTLGQGPEFLTYFQNEAQLEKSRLLSDRFSAERPKGSFSTLEIQRTEQGDSAMYLCASSFWTAGYGYTFGSGTRLTVV.

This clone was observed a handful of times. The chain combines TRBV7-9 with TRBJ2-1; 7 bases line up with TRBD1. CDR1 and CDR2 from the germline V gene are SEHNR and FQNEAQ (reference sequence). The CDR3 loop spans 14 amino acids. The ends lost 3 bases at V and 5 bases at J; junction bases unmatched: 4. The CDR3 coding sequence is TGTGCCAGCAGCTTTGGACAGGAGAACAATGAGCAGTTCTTC. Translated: CASSFGQENNEQFF. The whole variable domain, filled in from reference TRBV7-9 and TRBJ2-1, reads DTGVSQNPRHKITKRGQNVTFRCDPISEHNRLYWYRQTLGQGPEFLTYFQNEAQLEKSRLLSDRFSAERPKGSFSTLEIQRTEQGDSAMYLCASSFGQENNEQFFGPGTRLTVL.

CDR3 coding DNA: TGTGCCAGCAGTTGGGGACAGGGGAAATATGGCTACACCTTC. Its translation: CASSWGQGKYGYTF. The chain recombines TRBV6-5 with TRBJ1-2; 10 nucleotides agree with TRBD1. The CDR3 contains 14 residues. Germline CDR1 reads MNHEY; CDR2 reads SVGAGI. With V trimmed by 4 bases and J by 5 bases, 4 bases remained unmatched.

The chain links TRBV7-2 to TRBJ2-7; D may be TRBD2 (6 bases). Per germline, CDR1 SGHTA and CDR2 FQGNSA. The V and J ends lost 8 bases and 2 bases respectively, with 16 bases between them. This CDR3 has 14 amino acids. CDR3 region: CASSGGGGAYEQYF. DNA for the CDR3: TGTGCCAGCTCCGGTGGGGGAGGTGCCTACGAGCAGTACTTC.

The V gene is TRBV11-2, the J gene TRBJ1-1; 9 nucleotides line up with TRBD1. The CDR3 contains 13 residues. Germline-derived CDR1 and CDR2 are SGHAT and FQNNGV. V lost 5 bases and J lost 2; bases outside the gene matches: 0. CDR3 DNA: TGTGCCAGCAGCACAGGGGGCAACACTGAAGCTTTCTTT. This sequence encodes CASSTGGNTEAFF. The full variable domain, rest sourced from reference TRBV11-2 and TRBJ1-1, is EAGVAQSPRYKIIEKRQSVAFWCNPISGHATLYWYQQILGQGPKLLIQFQNNGVVDDSQLPKDRFSAERLKGVDSTLKIQPAKLEDSAVYLCASSTGGNTEAFFGQGTRLTVV.

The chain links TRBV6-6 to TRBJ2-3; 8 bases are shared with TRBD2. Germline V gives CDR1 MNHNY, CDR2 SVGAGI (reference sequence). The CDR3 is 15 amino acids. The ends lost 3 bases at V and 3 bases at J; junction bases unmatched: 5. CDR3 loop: CASSYGTRQTDTQYF. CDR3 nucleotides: TGTGCCAGCAGTTATGGGACTAGACAGACAGATACGCAGTATTTT.

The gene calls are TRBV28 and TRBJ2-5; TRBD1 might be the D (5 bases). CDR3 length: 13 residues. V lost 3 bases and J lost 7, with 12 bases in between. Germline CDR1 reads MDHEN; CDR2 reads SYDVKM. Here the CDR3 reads CASSFQGSGTQYF. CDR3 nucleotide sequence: TGTGCCAGCAGTTTCCAGGGATCAGGGACCCAGTACTTC.

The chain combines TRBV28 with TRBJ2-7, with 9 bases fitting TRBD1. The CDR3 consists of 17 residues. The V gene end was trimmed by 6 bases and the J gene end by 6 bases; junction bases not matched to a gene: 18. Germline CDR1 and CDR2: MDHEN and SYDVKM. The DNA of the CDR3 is TGTGCCAGCAGGCCGACTCTTGGGGGACAGGGATCCCTCGAGCAGTACTTC. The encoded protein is CASRPTLGGQGSLEQYF. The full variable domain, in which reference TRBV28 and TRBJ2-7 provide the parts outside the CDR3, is DVKVTQSSRYLVKRTGEKVFLECVQDMDHENMFWYRQDPGLGLRLIYFSYDVKMKEKGDIPEGYSVSREKKERFSLILESASTNQTSMYLCASRPTLGGQGSLEQYFGPGTRLTVT.

CDR3 coding DNA: TGCGCCAGCAGCGGGACTAGCCAGACCTACGAGCAGTACTTC. It codes for CASSGTSQTYEQYF. The chain combines TRBV5-1 with TRBJ2-7; 9 bases align to TRBD2. CDR1 and CDR2 (germline): SGHRS, YFSETQ. Losses at the gene ends were 4 bases for V and 2 bases for J; bases not matched to a gene: 4. The CDR3 loop spans 14 amino acids.

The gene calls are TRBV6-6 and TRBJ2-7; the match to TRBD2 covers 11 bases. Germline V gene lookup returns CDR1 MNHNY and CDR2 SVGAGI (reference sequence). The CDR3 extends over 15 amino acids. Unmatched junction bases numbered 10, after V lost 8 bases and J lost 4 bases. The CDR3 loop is CASSGSTSGSYEQYF. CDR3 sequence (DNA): TGTGCCAGCTCAGGGAGCACTAGCGGGAGTTACGAGCAGTACTTC.

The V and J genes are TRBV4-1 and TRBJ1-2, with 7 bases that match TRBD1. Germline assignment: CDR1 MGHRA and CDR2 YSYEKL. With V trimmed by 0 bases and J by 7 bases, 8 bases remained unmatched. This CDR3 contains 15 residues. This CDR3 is CASSQDDRTGGGYTF. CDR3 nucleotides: TGCGCCAGCAGCCAAGATGACAGGACAGGAGGTGGCTACACCTTC.

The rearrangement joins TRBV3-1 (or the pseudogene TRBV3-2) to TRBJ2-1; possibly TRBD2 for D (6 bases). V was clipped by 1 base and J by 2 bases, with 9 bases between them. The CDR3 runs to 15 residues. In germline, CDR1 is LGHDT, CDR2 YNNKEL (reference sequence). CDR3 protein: CASSQGGVTYNEQFF. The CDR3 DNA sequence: TGTGCCAGCAGCCAAGGCGGGGTTACCTACAATGAGCAGTTCTTC.

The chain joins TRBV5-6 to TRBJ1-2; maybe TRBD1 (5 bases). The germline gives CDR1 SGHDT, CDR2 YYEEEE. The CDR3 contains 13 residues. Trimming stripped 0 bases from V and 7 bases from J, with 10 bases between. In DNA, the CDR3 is TGTGCCAGCAGCTTGGCCGGGGGTTCTGGCTACACCTTC. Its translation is CASSLAGGSGYTF.

CDR3 in amino acids: CASSSETTYGYTF. The CDR3 region has the DNA TGTGCCAGCAGCTCGGAGACCACCTATGGCTACACCTTC. The chain couples TRBV7-9 to TRBJ1-2, with D uncertain. The germline CDR1 and CDR2 sequences are SEHNR and FQNEAQ (reference sequence). Trimming removed 4 bases from V and 4 bases from J, with 10 bases in between. The length of the CDR3 is 13 residues.

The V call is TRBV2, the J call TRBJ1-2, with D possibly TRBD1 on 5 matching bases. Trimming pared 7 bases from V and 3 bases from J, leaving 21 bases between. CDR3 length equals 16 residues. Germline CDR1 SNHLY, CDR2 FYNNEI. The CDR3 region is CASKSSRDSGDYGYTF. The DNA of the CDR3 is TGTGCCAGCAAATCGTCCAGGGACTCGGGGGACTATGGCTACACCTTC.

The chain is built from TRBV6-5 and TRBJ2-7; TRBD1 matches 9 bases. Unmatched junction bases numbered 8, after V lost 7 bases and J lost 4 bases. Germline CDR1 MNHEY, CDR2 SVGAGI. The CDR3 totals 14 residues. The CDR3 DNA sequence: TGTGCCAGCACCCGGGGACAGGGCGGTTACGAGCAGTACTTC. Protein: CASTRGQGGYEQYF.

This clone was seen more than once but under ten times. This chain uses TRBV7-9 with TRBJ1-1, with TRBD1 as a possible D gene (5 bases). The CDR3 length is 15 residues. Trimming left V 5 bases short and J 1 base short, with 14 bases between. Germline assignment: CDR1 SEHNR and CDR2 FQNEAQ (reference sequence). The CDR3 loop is CASSHSQGTNTEAFF. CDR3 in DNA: TGTGCCAGCAGCCATAGCCAGGGAACGAACACTGAAGCTTTCTTT.

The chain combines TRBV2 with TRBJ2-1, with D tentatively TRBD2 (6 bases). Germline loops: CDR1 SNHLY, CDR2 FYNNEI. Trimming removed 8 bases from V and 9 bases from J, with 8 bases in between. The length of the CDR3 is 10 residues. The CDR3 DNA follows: TGTGCCAGCGTGGAGGGTGAGCAGTTCTTC. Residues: CASVEGEQFF.

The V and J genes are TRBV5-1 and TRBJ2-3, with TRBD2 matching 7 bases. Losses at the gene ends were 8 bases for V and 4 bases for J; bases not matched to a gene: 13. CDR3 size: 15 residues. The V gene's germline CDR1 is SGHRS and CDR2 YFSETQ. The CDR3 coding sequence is TGCGCCAGTAGAAGGGCGGGAGAGGTGGCAGATACGCAGTATTTT. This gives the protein CASRRAGEVADTQYF.

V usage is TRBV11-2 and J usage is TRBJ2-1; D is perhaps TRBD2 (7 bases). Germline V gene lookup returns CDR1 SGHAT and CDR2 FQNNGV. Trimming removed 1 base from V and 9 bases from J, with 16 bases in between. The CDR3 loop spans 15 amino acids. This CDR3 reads CASSLVGGVKSEQFF. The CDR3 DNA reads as TGTGCCAGCAGCTTAGTAGGGGGGGTGAAGAGTGAGCAGTTCTTC.